The 28 T cell receptor beta chains listed next were all sequenced from one sample in a study of blood T cell repertoires in COVID-19. Sequenced by immunoSEQ multiplex PCR; TCRdb stores in-frame clones only, minus some. The table lists 250,000 to 350,000 clones, roughly 90% of them singletons. The source material was peripheral blood. Receptors originate from a woman aged 25 to 39 with COVID-19, enrolled during active disease.

The chain joins TRBV6-5 to TRBJ1-6; TRBD1 aligns across 7 bases. V was clipped by 6 bases and J by 5 bases; unmatched bases: 4. The CDR3 is made up of 14 amino acids. Germline-derived CDR1 and CDR2 are MNHEY and SVGAGI. CDR3 sequence (DNA): TGTGCCAGCAGCTCCGGGACAGATAATTCACCCCTCCACTTT. Translated: CASSSGTDNSPLHF.

To note about this clone: One end of the junction does not line up with germline, which may come from a read error. The chain carries TRBV9 and TRBJ2-1, with D possibly TRBD1 on 6 matching bases. The CDR3 length is 13 residues. In germline, CDR1 is SGDLS, CDR2 YYNGEE. CDR3 protein: CASRGFDHRALVF. The CDR3, as DNA: TGTGCCAGCAGAGGATTTGACCACAGGGCTTTGGTCTTC.

This chain joins TRBV19 and TRBJ1-5; TRBD1 aligns across 12 bases. CDR3 length: 15 residues. With 6 bases clipped from V and 6 bases from J, the junction kept 6 bases outside the gene matches. Germline values: CDR1 LNHDA, CDR2 SQIVND (reference sequence). CDR3 nucleotides: TGTGCCAGTAGAACCGGGACAGGGGGCGGTCAGCCCCAGCATTTT. Translated: CASRTGTGGGQPQHF.

The V gene is TRBV10-1, the J gene TRBJ1-1; D uncertain. The CDR3 has 14 amino acids. With 2 bases removed from V and 5 bases from J, the gap between germline ends came to 12 bases. Germline values: CDR1 WNHNN, CDR2 SYGVQD (reference sequence). The CDR3 coding sequence is TGCGCCAGCAGTGAGACTGGTGGCGGTACTGAAGCTTTCTTT. Its protein product is CASSETGGGTEAFF.

The rearrangement links TRBV28 to TRBJ1-2; D perhaps matches TRBD1 (6 bases). Trimming shortened V by 8 bases and J by 8 bases, and 15 bases separated the two germline ends. The germline V gene has CDR1 MDHEN and CDR2 SYDVKM. The CDR3 is 12 amino acids. The DNA of the CDR3 is TGTGCCAGCGGTGGGGGCTTCAGCGGCTACACCTTC. The encoded protein is CASGGGFSGYTF.

The chain employs TRBV4-2 and TRBJ2-7, with 7 bases aligning to TRBD1. The CDR3 runs to 15 residues. V was clipped by 0 bases and J by 3 bases; unmatched bases: 5. CDR1 is LGHNA, CDR2 YNFKEQ, per germline. The CDR3 loop is CASSQDLTGNYEQYF. The CDR3 DNA reads TGTGCCAGCAGCCAAGACCTGACAGGGAACTACGAGCAGTACTTC.

The rearrangement links TRBV27 to TRBJ1-6; the match to TRBD1 covers 7 bases. The trim removed 8 bases at V and 8 bases at J, leaving 12 bases unmatched. The CDR3 has 15 residues. CDR1 MNHEY and CDR2 SMNVEV come from the germline V gene (reference sequence). CDR3 protein: CASGSAGGKDSPLHF. As DNA, the CDR3 is TGTGCCAGCGGGAGCGCAGGGGGTAAAGATTCACCCCTCCACTTT.

This clone came up a few times. The gene calls are TRBV2 and TRBJ2-5; a weak D match, TRBD1 (5 bases). The CDR3 is 15 amino acids. Trimming took off 3 bases at V and 0 bases at J, with 11 bases between the two ends. Germline values: CDR1 SNHLY, CDR2 FYNNEI. The CDR3 coding sequence is TGTGCCAGCAGTGATTGGCAGGGAAACCAAGAGACCCAGTACTTC. Protein: CASSDWQGNQETQYF.

This clone was recorded once. The V call is TRBV19, the J call TRBJ1-6; 11 nucleotides agree with TRBD1. This CDR3 contains 15 residues. Germline CDR1 LNHDA, CDR2 SQIVND (reference sequence). Germline trimming cut 3 bases from V and 12 bases from J; bases unmatched to any gene: 7. The DNA for the CDR3 is TGTGCCAGTAGTATGGGGACAGGGGGACTTGGACCCCTCCACTTT. As protein: CASSMGTGGLGPLHF.

The rearrangement uses TRBV19 and TRBJ1-3; tentatively, D is TRBD1 (5 bases). Germline V gene lookup returns CDR1 LNHDA and CDR2 SQIVND (reference sequence). The V end lost 6 bases, the J end lost 3 bases, and 15 bases lay between the germline ends. The CDR3 length is 15 residues. CDR3 region: CASRQAQDSGNTIYF. CDR3 DNA sequence: TGTGCCAGTAGGCAGGCTCAAGACAGTGGAAACACCATATATTTT.

There are many counts of this clone. The rearrangement joins TRBV7-9 to TRBJ2-7; TRBD1 might be the D (5 bases). Germline-derived CDR1 and CDR2 are SEHNR and FQNEAQ (reference sequence). Trimming shortened V by 5 bases and J by 2 bases, and 13 bases separated the two germline ends. The CDR3 length is 14 residues. The CDR3 sequence is CASSQTRAPYEQYF. CDR3 sequence (DNA): TGTGCCAGCAGCCAAACCAGGGCCCCCTACGAGCAGTACTTC.

The chain combines TRBV19 with TRBJ1-1, with 7 bases fitting TRBD1. V was clipped by 3 bases and J by 11 bases; unmatched bases: 3. Germline V lookup: CDR1 LNHDA, CDR2 SQIVND (reference sequence). CDR3 length: 11 amino acids. CDR3 amino acids: CASSMTGLAFF. The CDR3 nucleotides are TGTGCCAGTAGTATGACAGGGCTCGCTTTCTTT.

The chain carries TRBV21-1 and TRBJ1-5; TRBD1, the table's D call, lacks a check against the DNA. TRBV21-1 is noted as a pseudogene. This CDR3 contains 16 residues. The CDR3: CASSISDRDSNQPQHF. CDR3 bases: TGTGCCAGCAGCATTTCGGACAGAGATAGCAATCAGCCCCAGCATTTT.

The J gene is TRBJ1-2, the V gene TRBV3-1 (or the pseudogene TRBV3-2); possibly TRBD1 for D (6 bases). From germline, CDR1 is LGHDT and CDR2 YNNKEL (reference sequence). Trimming shortened V by 0 bases and J by 4 bases, and 9 bases separated the two germline ends. The CDR3 sequence is 14 residues long. CDR3 sequence: CASSQEAGVYGYTF. In DNA form, the CDR3 reads TGTGCCAGCAGCCAAGAGGCAGGGGTCTATGGCTACACCTTC.

Points on this clone: The sample carries other DNA sequences with the same CDR3. The chain joins TRBV5-1 to TRBJ2-1; D unclear. V lost 0 bases, J lost 5 bases, and 6 bases lay in between. The CDR3 is made up of 13 amino acids. Germline loops: CDR1 SGHRS, CDR2 YFSETQ. CDR3 protein: CASSLAGNNEQFF. CDR3 DNA sequence: TGCGCCAGCAGCTTGGCCGGTAACAATGAGCAGTTCTTC.

The chain uses TRBV7-9 and TRBJ2-3, with 9 bases identical to TRBD2. CDR1 is SEHNR, CDR2 FQNEAQ, per germline (reference sequence). The CDR3 has 16 amino acids. With 3 bases clipped from V and 1 base from J, the junction kept 5 bases outside the gene matches. The CDR3 loop reads CASSFLAGARTDTQYF. As DNA, the CDR3 is TGTGCCAGCAGCTTTTTAGCGGGAGCCCGCACAGATACGCAGTATTTT.

The V and J genes are TRBV28 and TRBJ2-7, with 8 nucleotides matching TRBD1. The CDR3 covers 14 residues. The trim removed 5 bases at V and 6 bases at J, leaving 9 bases unmatched. CDR1 MDHEN and CDR2 SYDVKM come from the germline V gene. CDR3 in amino acids: CASSRHQGAFEQYF. The CDR3 coding sequence is TGTGCCAGCAGTCGACATCAGGGGGCTTTCGAGCAGTACTTC.

V usage is TRBV28 and J usage is TRBJ1-3; D remains unclear. The CDR3 contains 15 residues. Germline CDR1 MDHEN, CDR2 SYDVKM. V lost 2 bases and J lost 1, with 9 bases in between. The CDR3 protein is CASSLGRTSGNTIYF. DNA for the CDR3: TGTGCCAGCAGTTTAGGGAGAACTTCTGGAAACACCATATATTTT.

This clone was seen just once. CDR3 amino acids: CASSSGGPKAEAFF. As DNA, the CDR3 is TGTGCCAGCAGCTCGGGTGGCCCTAAGGCTGAAGCTTTCTTT. The chain links TRBV7-9 to TRBJ1-1; D uncertain. Germline CDR1 and CDR2: SEHNR and FQNEAQ (reference sequence). Trimming removed 4 bases at V and 6 bases at J, with 15 bases between. CDR3 length: 14 amino acids.

Turning to this clone: Other DNA sequences from this sample encode an identical CDR3 as well. The chain carries TRBV2 and TRBJ1-2; D unclear. The CDR3 totals 13 residues. Trimming pared 5 bases from V and 2 bases from J, leaving 9 bases between. Per germline, CDR1 SNHLY and CDR2 FYNNEI. The CDR3 bases are TGTGCCAGCAGTCTGAGGGAAAACTATGGCTACACCTTC. The encoded protein is CASSLRENYGYTF.

The chain joins TRBV30 to TRBJ1-5; 8 bases align to TRBD1. The CDR3 extends over 15 amino acids. Unmatched junction bases numbered 7, after V lost 0 bases and J lost 6 bases. Germline V gene data show CDR1 as GTSNPN and CDR2 as SVGIG (reference sequence). This chain's CDR3 is CAWSVDRGEGQPQHF. The CDR3 DNA is TGTGCCTGGAGTGTAGACAGGGGAGAAGGTCAGCCCCAGCATTTT.

With respect to this clone: Germline is not matched at one junction end, which may reflect a read error. V gene TRBV6-5 combines with J gene TRBJ1-1, with no clear D. The CDR3 covers 15 residues. Germline V CDR1 and CDR2: MNHEY, SVGAGI. The CDR3 loop is CASSSQSIMNSEAFF. The CDR3, as DNA: TGTGCCAGCAGTTCCCAATCGATTATGAACAGTGAAGCTTTCTTT.

V gene TRBV19 combines with J gene TRBJ1-6; weak D call: TRBD1 (6 bases). Trimming pared 6 bases from V and 9 bases from J, leaving 18 bases between. This CDR3 is 15 amino acids long. Germline V gives CDR1 LNHDA, CDR2 SQIVND (reference sequence). In nucleotides, the CDR3 is TGTGCCAGTAGCTCTGGGGGACACTTACTTTCACCCCTCCACTTT. As protein: CASSSGGHLLSPLHF.

The chain links TRBV19 to TRBJ1-4; D remains unclear. The V end was cut by 5 bases, the J end by 0 bases, with 7 bases between. There are 14 residues in the CDR3. CDR1 and CDR2 from the germline V gene are LNHDA and SQIVND (reference sequence). As DNA, the CDR3 is TGTGCCAGTAGTGAGGGAGCAACTAATGAAAAACTGTTTTTT. This gives the protein CASSEGATNEKLFF. Complete variable domain (other parts from reference TRBV19 and TRBJ1-4): DGGITQSPKYLFRKEGQNVTLSCEQNLNHDAMYWYRQDPGQGLRLIYYSQIVNDFQKGDIAEGYSVSREKKESFPLTVTSAQKNPTAFYLCASSEGATNEKLFFGSGTQLSVL.

This clone is a singleton in its sample. The chain employs TRBV2 and TRBJ1-5; D is undetermined. The germline V gene encodes CDR1 SNHLY and CDR2 FYNNEI. The CDR3 is 12 amino acids. V was pared by 5 bases and J by 11 bases, with 13 bases between. The CDR3 protein is CASSLEGRSQHF. The CDR3 DNA follows: TGTGCCAGCAGTCTTGAGGGAAGGTCCCAGCATTTT. The full variable domain, with the rest looked up from reference TRBV2 and TRBJ1-5, is EPEVTQTPSHQVTQMGQEVILRCVPISNHLYFYWYRQILGQKVEFLVSFYNNEISEKSEIFDDQFSVERPDGSNFTLKIRSTKLEDSAMYFCASSLEGRSQHFGDGTRLSIL.

The chain is built from TRBV5-4 and TRBJ2-3, with 10 bases lining up with TRBD2. The CDR3 has 16 amino acids. The germline V gene encodes CDR1 SGHNT and CDR2 YYREEE (reference sequence). Trimming removed 5 bases from V and 0 bases from J; junction bases left unmatched: 6. CDR3 in amino acids: CASSAGTSVSTDTQYF. DNA of the CDR3: TGTGCCAGCAGTGCCGGGACTAGCGTTAGCACAGATACGCAGTATTTT. The entire variable domain, with the rest obtained from reference TRBV5-4 and TRBJ2-3, is as follows: ETGVTQSPTHLIKTRGQQVTLRCSSQSGHNTVSWYQQALGQGPQFIFQYYREEENGRGNFPPRFSGLQFPNYSSELNVNALELDDSALYLCASSAGTSVSTDTQYFGPGTRLTVL.

The chain has TRBV10-1 and TRBJ1-2, with D possibly TRBD1 on 6 matching bases. Per germline, CDR1 WNHNN and CDR2 SYGVQD (reference sequence). V was shortened by 3 bases and J by 8 bases, with 16 bases between the two germline ends. The CDR3 totals 14 residues. The DNA for the CDR3 is TGCGCCAGCAGTGAATCAGCCGGGGGGCCCGGCTACACCTTC. Its protein product is CASSESAGGPGYTF.

The table lists this clone with a few counts. The chain employs TRBV29-1 and TRBJ1-2, with 7 bases lining up with TRBD1. The J segment lost 3 bases and the V segment lost 3 bases, leaving 4 bases of the junction unmatched. Germline CDR1 is SQVTM and CDR2 is ANQGSEA. The CDR3 covers 13 residues. The CDR3 nucleotides read TGCAGCGTTGATTCAGGGGGTGACTATGGCTACACCTTC. It codes for CSVDSGGDYGYTF.